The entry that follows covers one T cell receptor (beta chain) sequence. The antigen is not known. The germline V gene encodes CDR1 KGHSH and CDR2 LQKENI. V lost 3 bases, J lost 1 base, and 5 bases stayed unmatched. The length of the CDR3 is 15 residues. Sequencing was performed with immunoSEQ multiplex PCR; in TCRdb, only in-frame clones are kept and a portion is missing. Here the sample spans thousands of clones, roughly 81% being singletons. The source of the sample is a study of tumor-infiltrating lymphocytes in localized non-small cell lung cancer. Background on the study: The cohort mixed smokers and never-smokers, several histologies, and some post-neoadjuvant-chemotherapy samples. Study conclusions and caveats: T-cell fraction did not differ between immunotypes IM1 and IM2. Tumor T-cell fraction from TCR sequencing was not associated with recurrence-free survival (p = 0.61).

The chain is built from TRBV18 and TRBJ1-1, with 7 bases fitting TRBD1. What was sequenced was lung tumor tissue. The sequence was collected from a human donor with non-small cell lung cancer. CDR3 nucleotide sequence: TGTGCCAGCTCACCTATCCGACAGGGGAACACTGAAGCTTTCTTT. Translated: CASSPIRQGNTEAFF.